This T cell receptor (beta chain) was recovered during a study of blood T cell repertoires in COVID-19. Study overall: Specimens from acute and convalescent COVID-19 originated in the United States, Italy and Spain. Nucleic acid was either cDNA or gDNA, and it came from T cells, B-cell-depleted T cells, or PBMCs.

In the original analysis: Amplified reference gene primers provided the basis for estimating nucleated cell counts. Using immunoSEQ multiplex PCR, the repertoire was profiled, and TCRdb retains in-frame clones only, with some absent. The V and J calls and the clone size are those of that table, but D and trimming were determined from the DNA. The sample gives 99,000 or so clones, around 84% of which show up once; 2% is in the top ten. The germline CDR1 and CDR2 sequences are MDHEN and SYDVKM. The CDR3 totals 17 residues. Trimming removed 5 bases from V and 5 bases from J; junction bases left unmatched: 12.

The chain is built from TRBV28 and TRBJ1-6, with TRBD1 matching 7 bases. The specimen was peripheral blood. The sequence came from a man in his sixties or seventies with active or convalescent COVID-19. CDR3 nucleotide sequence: TGTGCCAGCAGTCAACCCGGAGAAGGGGGCGATAATTCACCCCTCCACTTT. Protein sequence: CASSQPGEGGDNSPLHF.